The 28 T cell receptor beta chains in this list originate from one sample, sequenced in a study of OX40 agonist ivuxolimab in advanced cancers. Measured with immunoSEQ multiplex PCR; TCRdb has only the in-frame clones, and not every one. This table has 60,000 to 70,000 clones, about 88% appearing once. The material was CD4+ or CD8+ T cells sorted from blood, obtained in a trial of the OX40 agonist ivuxolimab. Receptors originate from an adult with an advanced solid tumor such as melanoma, head and neck, liver or kidney cancer.

The rearrangement uses TRBV28 and TRBJ2-3; TRBD2 might be the D (6 bases). Trimming pared 8 bases from V and 7 bases from J, leaving 22 bases between. Germline-derived CDR1 and CDR2 are MDHEN and SYDVKM. CDR3 length: 15 amino acids. CDR3 nucleotides: TGTGCCAGCGGGACTCTAAATCAGCGGCGAAATACGCAGTATTTT. This translates into CASGTLNQRRNTQYF.

V and J are TRBV7-8 and TRBJ1-1; TRBD1 is a possible D gene (5 bases). The V end was cut by 11 bases, the J end by 1 base, with 14 bases between. Looked up from germline, CDR1 is SGHVS and CDR2 is FQNEAQ. This CDR3 has 13 residues. Here the CDR3 reads CASGRGPNTEAFF. CDR3 nucleotide sequence: TGTGCCTCGGGACGCGGGCCGAACACTGAAGCTTTCTTT.

J is TRBJ1-2 and V is TRBV7-9, with unresolved D. This CDR3 spans 13 amino acids. Germline V gives CDR1 SEHNR, CDR2 FQNEAQ (reference sequence). Between the trimmed V and J ends, which lost 5 bases and 5 bases, there was a span of 12 bases. This CDR3 is CASSLGGSYGYTF. CDR3 coding DNA: TGTGCCAGCAGCCTAGGAGGCTCTTATGGCTACACCTTC.

The rearrangement links TRBV2 to TRBJ2-3, with D possibly TRBD1 on 6 matching bases. The V end lost 2 bases, the J end lost 6 bases, and 12 bases lay between the germline ends. CDR1 is SNHLY and CDR2 is FYNNEI in the germline V gene. The CDR3 spans 14 residues. CDR3 nucleotide sequence: TGTGCCAGCAGTGAATTGTCGAGGGGGGATACGCAGTATTTT. It translates to CASSELSRGDTQYF.

The chain links TRBV5-1 to TRBJ2-5; the D gene is possibly TRBD1 (6 bases). V was clipped by 3 bases and J by 4 bases, with 22 bases between them. Germline CDR1 reads SGHRS; CDR2 reads YFSETQ. The CDR3 loop spans 17 amino acids. The CDR3 coding sequence is TGCGCCAGCAGCTCATCCAGTGGCTCAACAGGGCTAGAGACCCAGTACTTC. Translated, it gives CASSSSSGSTGLETQYF.

The rearrangement links TRBV6-4 to TRBJ2-3; D is undetermined. V lost 2 bases and J 5 bases, leaving 14 bases between the germline ends. CDR3 length equals 15 residues. The germline V gene encodes CDR1 MRHNA and CDR2 SNTAGT. The CDR3 DNA reads TGTGCCAGCAGTGACCGATTTGATGTGGGAGATACGCAGTATTTT. Protein product: CASSDRFDVGDTQYF.

The CDR3 coding sequence is TGTGCCAGCTCACGCACCGGGACATCCGGAAACACCATATATTTT. Residues: CASSRTGTSGNTIYF. The chain combines TRBV18 with TRBJ1-3; D perhaps matches TRBD1 (6 bases). CDR1 KGHSH and CDR2 LQKENI come from the germline V gene. The CDR3 loop spans 15 amino acids. Trimming pared 4 bases from V and 4 bases from J, leaving 14 bases between.

The rearrangement joins TRBV15 to TRBJ1-1; unclear D gene. This CDR3 is 17 amino acids long. Germline loops: CDR1 LNHNV, CDR2 YYDKDF (reference sequence). Trimming took 3 bases from V and 5 from J, leaving 22 bases between them. DNA of the CDR3: TGTGCCACCAGCAGTGGTGACGCAATTTGGAGGGAGACTGAAGCTTTCTTT. Amino acid sequence: CATSSGDAIWRETEAFF. Combining the CDR3 with reference TRBV15 and TRBJ1-1 gives the whole variable domain DAMVIQNPRYQVTQFGKPVTLSCSQTLNHNVMYWYQQKSSQAPKLLFHYYDKDFNNEADTPDNFQSRRPNTSFCFLDIRSPGLGDTAMYLCATSSGDAIWRETEAFFGQGTRLTVV.

This chain uses TRBV6-1 with TRBJ2-1; unclear D gene. The CDR3 loop spans 16 amino acids. V dropped 2 bases and J dropped 6 bases, with 17 bases sitting between them. Germline values: CDR1 MNHNS, CDR2 SASEGT. CDR3 DNA: TGTGCCAGCAGTGAAAAAGAGATTGGCCCCCTCAATGAGCAGTTCTTC. As protein: CASSEKEIGPLNEQFF.

This clone appeared a few times. V and J are TRBV10-1 and TRBJ2-1; D not resolved. The ends were cut back, 5 bases at V and 7 bases at J, with 6 bases in the middle. Germline V lookup: CDR1 WNHNN, CDR2 SYGVQD (reference sequence). The CDR3 is made up of 11 amino acids. Written as DNA, the CDR3 is TGCGCCAGCAGTTCTGGGAATGAGCAGTTCTTC. Protein: CASSSGNEQFF.

The chain links TRBV7-8 to TRBJ2-7; the match to TRBD1 covers 8 bases. This CDR3 is built from 14 residues. V was clipped by 6 bases and J by 1 base; unmatched bases: 5. CDR1 is SGHVS, CDR2 FQNEAQ, per germline. The CDR3 nucleotides are TGTGCCAGCAGACCGAGGACAGGGTCCTACGAGCAGTACTTC. Amino acid sequence: CASRPRTGSYEQYF. The whole variable domain, remainder taken from reference TRBV7-8 and TRBJ2-7, is GAGVSQSPRYKVAKRGQDVALRCDPISGHVSLFWYQQALGQGPEFLTYFQNEAQLDKSGLPSDRFFAERPEGSVSTLKIQRTQQEDSAVYLCASRPRTGSYEQYFGPGTRLTVT.

This sequence joins TRBV7-9 and TRBJ2-5; 10 bases align to TRBD2. The CDR3 is 17 residues long. Losses at the gene ends were 8 bases for V and 5 bases for J; bases not matched to a gene: 17. Germline values: CDR1 SEHNR, CDR2 FQNEAQ (reference sequence). CDR3 loop: CASGSTSGVLGSETQYF. The CDR3 DNA is TGTGCCAGCGGCTCAACTAGCGGGGTTTTAGGGTCGGAGACCCAGTACTTC.

This sequence joins TRBV19 and TRBJ1-4, with D perhaps matching TRBD1 (5 bases). The CDR3 is 15 residues long. V lost 4 bases, J lost 2 bases, and 11 bases lay in between. CDR1 and CDR2 from the germline V gene are LNHDA and SQIVND (reference sequence). CDR3 sequence reads: CASSTEGTTNEKLFF. The CDR3 DNA follows: TGTGCCAGTAGTACAGAGGGGACGACTAATGAAAAACTGTTTTTT. The complete variable domain, with remaining parts taken from reference TRBV19 and TRBJ1-4, reads DGGITQSPKYLFRKEGQNVTLSCEQNLNHDAMYWYRQDPGQGLRLIYYSQIVNDFQKGDIAEGYSVSREKKESFPLTVTSAQKNPTAFYLCASSTEGTTNEKLFFGSGTQLSVL.

The rearrangement joins TRBV6-1 to TRBJ1-4; 8 nucleotides match TRBD1. Germline V lookup: CDR1 MNHNS, CDR2 SASEGT. The CDR3 sequence is 15 residues long. The V gene end was trimmed by 1 base and the J gene end by 7 bases; junction bases not matched to a gene: 5. This CDR3 reads CASSEDQGAGEKLFF. CDR3 DNA sequence: TGTGCCAGCAGTGAAGATCAGGGGGCCGGTGAAAAACTGTTTTTT.

This clone came up once. The rearrangement links TRBV7-6 to TRBJ2-1; no firm D call. The V and J ends lost 1 base and 9 bases respectively, with 13 bases between them. This CDR3 has 14 residues. Germline CDR1 SGHVS, CDR2 FNYEAQ. The CDR3 reads CASSLDGSWAEQFF. CDR3 in DNA: TGTGCCAGCAGCTTAGATGGTTCCTGGGCTGAGCAGTTCTTC.

The CDR3: CASSPKTENYGYTF. The CDR3 DNA reads as TGTGCCAGCTCACCTAAGACAGAGAACTATGGCTACACCTTC. The rearrangement joins TRBV18 to TRBJ1-2; tentatively, D is TRBD1 (5 bases). Trimming pared 3 bases from V and 2 bases from J, leaving 10 bases between. The germline gives CDR1 KGHSH, CDR2 LQKENI. The CDR3 loop spans 14 amino acids.

The gene calls are TRBV9 and TRBJ1-1; D perhaps matches TRBD1 (5 bases). Between the trimmed V and J ends, which lost 0 bases and 1 base, there was a span of 7 bases. The CDR3 runs to 14 residues. Germline lookup yields CDR1 SGDLS and CDR2 YYNGEE. CDR3: CASSVAGPNTEAFF. The CDR3 DNA reads TGTGCCAGCAGCGTAGCGGGGCCGAACACTGAAGCTTTCTTT.

The chain has TRBV4-1 and TRBJ2-3; 8 nucleotides agree with TRBD2. The CDR3 contains 15 residues. Germline CDR1 is MGHRA and CDR2 is YSYEKL. V lost 2 bases and J lost 1; bases outside the gene matches: 2. CDR3 amino acids: CASSQKTSGTDTQYF. CDR3 sequence (DNA): TGCGCCAGCAGCCAAAAGACTAGCGGCACAGATACGCAGTATTTT.

The genes are TRBV7-6 and TRBJ1-4; 8 bases map to TRBD1. The junction had 12 bases not matched to a gene; V was cut back by 5 bases and J by 4 bases. Germline loops: CDR1 SGHVS, CDR2 FNYEAQ. CDR3 length: 17 amino acids. The CDR3, as DNA: TGTGCCAGCAGCCCAAGACAGGGGCGAACCATTAATGAAAAACTGTTTTTT. It yields the protein CASSPRQGRTINEKLFF.

This chain links TRBV11-2 with TRBJ2-3; 8 bases agree with TRBD2. This CDR3 is 11 amino acids long. The V gene end was trimmed by 7 bases and the J gene end by 8 bases; junction bases not matched to a gene: 2. The germline V gene has CDR1 SGHAT and CDR2 FQNNGV. In DNA, the CDR3 is TGTGCCAGCAACGGGGGGGGTACGCAGTATTTT. This translates into CASNGGGTQYF.

J is TRBJ2-2 and V is TRBV5-4; 9 bases align to TRBD2. J gave up 5 bases and V 2 bases, and 7 bases lay outside the gene matches. CDR3 size: 16 residues. Germline CDR1 is SGHNT and CDR2 is YYREEE (reference sequence). The CDR3 loop reads CASSFNSGSRTGELFF. CDR3 bases: TGTGCCAGCAGCTTCAATAGCGGGAGTCGTACCGGGGAGCTGTTTTTT.

The rearrangement joins TRBV28 to TRBJ1-1; D possibly corresponds to TRBD1 (5 bases). The CDR3 loop spans 16 amino acids. With 10 bases removed from V and 4 bases from J, the gap between germline ends came to 25 bases. Germline V gives CDR1 MDHEN, CDR2 SYDVKM. CDR3 nucleotide sequence: TGTGCCACCACCCAAAGGGCAGGGAAGTTTGGCACTGAAGCTTTCTTT. Protein sequence: CATTQRAGKFGTEAFF. Full variable domain (missing parts from reference TRBV28 and TRBJ1-1): DVKVTQSSRYLVKRTGEKVFLECVQDMDHENMFWYRQDPGLGLRLIYFSYDVKMKEKGDIPEGYSVSREKKERFSLILESASTNQTSMYLCATTQRAGKFGTEAFFGQGTRLTVV.

V gene TRBV5-4 combines with J gene TRBJ2-1, with 16 nucleotides matching TRBD2. The CDR3 loop spans 19 amino acids. V gave up 1 base and J gave up 3 bases; unmatched junction bases: 7. The germline gives CDR1 SGHNT, CDR2 YYREEE (reference sequence). CDR3 in amino acids: CASSLPGLAGGKYYNEQFF. In DNA, the CDR3 is TGTGCCAGCAGCTTGCCGGGACTAGCGGGAGGGAAATACTACAATGAGCAGTTCTTC.

The chain links TRBV7-2 to TRBJ2-7; D not certain. Per germline, CDR1 SGHTA and CDR2 FQGNSA. This CDR3 has 13 residues. Trimming shortened V by 1 base and J by 7 bases, and 11 bases separated the two germline ends. CDR3 amino acids: CASSLVFLREQYF. The CDR3 DNA sequence: TGTGCCAGCAGCTTAGTCTTTCTCCGGGAGCAGTACTTC.

V is TRBV11-2 and J is TRBJ2-7; no clear D gene. Per the germline V gene, CDR1 is SGHAT and CDR2 is FQNNGV. The CDR3 covers 15 residues. The V and J ends lost 0 bases and 3 bases respectively, with 12 bases between them. The CDR3 bases are TGTGCCAGCAGCTTAGATCTTCCACGCTACTACGAGCAGTACTTC. Its protein is CASSLDLPRYYEQYF.

The V and J genes are TRBV5-1 and TRBJ2-3; 8 bases agree with TRBD1. With 5 bases clipped from V and 2 bases from J, the junction kept 7 bases outside the gene matches. The CDR3 is 15 amino acids. Germline CDR1 is SGHRS and CDR2 is YFSETQ. CDR3 DNA: TGCGCCAGCAGGCGGCAGGGGGCTAACACAGATACGCAGTATTTT. Translation: CASRRQGANTDTQYF.

The chain carries TRBV4-1 and TRBJ2-1; 16 bases line up with TRBD2. The CDR3 extends over 17 amino acids. Trimming cost V 2 bases and J 9 bases; bases outside gene matches: 7. Germline V gene sequence: CDR1 MGHRA, CDR2 YSYEKL. This chain's CDR3 is CASSQMRGTSGRGEQFF. The CDR3 coding sequence is TGCGCCAGCAGCCAAATGCGGGGGACTAGCGGGAGGGGTGAGCAGTTCTTC.

The chain has TRBV28 and TRBJ1-5; possible D gene TRBD1, 5 bases. The CDR3 has 16 residues. Germline loops: CDR1 MDHEN, CDR2 SYDVKM. Trimming pared 7 bases from V and 0 bases from J, leaving 16 bases between. The CDR3 is CASTLGGRVSNQPQHF. CDR3 nucleotides: TGTGCCAGCACCCTGGGGGGAAGGGTTAGCAATCAGCCCCAGCATTTT.